Below are 7 T cell receptor beta chains sequenced from a single sample in a study of metastatic and nonmetastatic thyroid tumors. TCRdb recomputed clones from the PCR reads via MiXCR. The sample has 30,000 or so clones, more than 20% seen once. Not a single patient had been given any form of treatment at any point before undergoing thyroid surgery. Sequencing input: blood. Receptor source: a female donor with papillary thyroid cancer or a benign thyroid nodule (not recorded which). Some clones in this sample may be carry-over from other donors' samples.

Comment on this clone: One end of the junction varies from germline; a read error may be responsible. The chain has TRBV11-3 and TRBJ2-7; the D is unclear. Looked up from germline, CDR1 is SGHNT and CDR2 is YENEEA. The CDR3 consists of 14 residues. CDR3 sequence reads: CASRLSQGSYVQYF. The CDR3, as DNA: TGTGCGAGCAGGTTATCGCAAGGCTCCTACGTGCAGTACTTC.

At least ten counts were recorded for this clone. The J gene is TRBJ1-5, the V gene TRBV28, with a tentative D call TRBD1 (6 bases). The CDR3 sequence is 15 residues long. CDR1 is MDHEN, CDR2 SYDVKM, per germline. Trimming shortened V by 4 bases and J by 3 bases, and 13 bases separated the two germline ends. The DNA for the CDR3 is TGTGCCAGCAGTTCGCCCCAGGGGTCCAATCAGCCCCAGCATTTT. Its translation is CASSSPQGSNQPQHF.

This clone was detected many times. The chain has TRBV9 and TRBJ1-1, with TRBD1 as a possible D gene (6 bases). Trimming pared 2 bases from V and 3 bases from J, leaving 17 bases between. The CDR3 has 16 residues. Germline lookup yields CDR1 SGDLS and CDR2 YYNGEE. The CDR3 spells CASSVTGGLGDTEAFF. As DNA, the CDR3 is TGTGCCAGCAGCGTCACCGGGGGGCTCGGCGACACTGAAGCTTTCTTT.

This clone was recorded at least ten times. The rearrangement uses TRBV7-2 and TRBJ2-7; 8 nucleotides match TRBD1. Germline V CDR1 and CDR2: SGHTA, FQGNSA. V shed 1 base, J shed 4 bases, and the junction held 3 bases outside the gene matches. The CDR3 runs to 14 residues. The CDR3 sequence is CASSLGQGAYEQYF. The CDR3 nucleotides are TGTGCCAGCAGCTTAGGGCAGGGGGCTTACGAGCAGTACTTC.

In this sample, this clone turned up many times. V and J are TRBV20-1 and TRBJ2-3; D gene ambiguous. V was pared by 7 bases and J by 5 bases, with 10 bases between. Per the germline V gene, CDR1 is DFQATT and CDR2 is SNEGSKA (reference sequence). There are 11 residues in the CDR3. CDR3 nucleotides: TGCAGTGGTGGGTTGGTAGATACGCAGTATTTT. It codes for CSGGLVDTQYF.

This clone was picked up many times. V is TRBV11-1 and J is TRBJ2-7; the match to TRBD2 covers 9 bases. The germline gives CDR1 SGHAT, CDR2 FQDESV (reference sequence). The CDR3 has 16 residues. The trim removed 6 bases at V and 2 bases at J, leaving 11 bases unmatched. The CDR3 DNA reads TGTGCCAGCAGATCGACCTCTAGCGGGACCACCTACGAGCAGTACTTC. It is translated as CASRSTSSGTTYEQYF.

This clone was seen at least ten times. The chain recombines TRBV28 with TRBJ1-1, with D perhaps TRBD1 (5 bases). The CDR3 extends over 10 amino acids. The germline V gene encodes CDR1 MDHEN and CDR2 SYDVKM. V was clipped by 8 bases and J by 7 bases, with 8 bases between them. The CDR3 here is CASLDNEAFF. CDR3 nucleotides: TGTGCCAGCCTGGACAATGAAGCTTTCTTT.